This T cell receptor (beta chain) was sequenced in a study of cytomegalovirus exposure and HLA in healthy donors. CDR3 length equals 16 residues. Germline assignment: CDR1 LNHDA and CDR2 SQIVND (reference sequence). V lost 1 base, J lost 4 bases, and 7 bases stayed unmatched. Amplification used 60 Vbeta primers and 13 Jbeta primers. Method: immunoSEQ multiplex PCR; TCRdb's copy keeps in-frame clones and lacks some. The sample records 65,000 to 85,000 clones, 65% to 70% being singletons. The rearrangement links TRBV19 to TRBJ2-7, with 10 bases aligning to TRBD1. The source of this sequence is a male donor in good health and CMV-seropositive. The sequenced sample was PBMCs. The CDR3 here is CASSIAGTGELYEQYF. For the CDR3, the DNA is TGTGCCAGTAGTATAGCCGGGACAGGGGAACTATACGAGCAGTACTTC.